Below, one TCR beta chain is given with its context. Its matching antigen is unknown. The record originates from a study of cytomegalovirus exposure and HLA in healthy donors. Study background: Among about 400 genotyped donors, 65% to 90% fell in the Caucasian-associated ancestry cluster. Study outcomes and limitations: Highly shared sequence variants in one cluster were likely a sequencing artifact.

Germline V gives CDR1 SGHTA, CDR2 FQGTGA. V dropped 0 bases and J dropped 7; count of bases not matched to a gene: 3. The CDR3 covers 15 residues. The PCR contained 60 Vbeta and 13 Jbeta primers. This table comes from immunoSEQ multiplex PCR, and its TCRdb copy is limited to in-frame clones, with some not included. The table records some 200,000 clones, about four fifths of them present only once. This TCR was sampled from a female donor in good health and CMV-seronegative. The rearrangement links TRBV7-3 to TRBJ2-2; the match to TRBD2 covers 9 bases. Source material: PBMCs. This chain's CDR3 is CASSLTAGGDGELFF. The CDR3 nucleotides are TGTGCCAGCAGCTTAACAGCGGGAGGTGACGGGGAGCTGTTTTTT.